This T cell receptor (beta chain) was sequenced in a study of Ad26.COV2.S vaccination and SARS-CoV-2 variants (dated by TCRdb to 2020 to 2022). Describing the broader study: Vaccine-arm donors were drawn from COV1001, a multicentre, randomized, double-blind, placebo-controlled phase I-IIa trial of Ad26.COV2.S in healthy adults. Blinding of investigators to trial group allocation was maintained during experiments and outcome assessment. TCRbeta repertoire sequencing served as the tool for gauging how specific and how broad the SARS-CoV-2-reactive T cell receptors were following Ad26.COV2.S vaccination. Trial participants were randomized into five groups of five, in which low-dose or high-dose Ad26.COV2.S was given once or twice, or placebo was given on both occasions. A total of 32 samples were included in the TCR-sequenced set, comprising roughly 20 Ad26.COV2.S vaccine recipients, 5 placebo recipients and 8 SARS-CoV-2 convalescent individuals. Ad26.COV2.S was administered intramuscularly at a dose of 5x10^10 or 1x10^11 viral particles, either as one shot or as two shots given 56 days apart.

About this clone itself: Its antigen remains undetermined. The sample holds no much larger clone one base away, and base qualities are not on file.

Trimming at the junction amounts to 0 bases on V and 3 bases on J, and the germline ends lie 12 bases apart. CDR1 LGHNT and CDR2 FRNRAP are derived from the germline V gene. Reading from cysteine to phenylalanine, the CDR3 counts 16 amino acids. Only the CDR3 DNA is retained, 48 bases long and in frame from the first base. TCRbeta CDR3 regions were sequenced with the immunoSEQ Assay. After extraction, genomic DNA underwent amplification by bias-controlled multiplex PCR, followed by high-throughput sequencing. Per the original workflow: Collapsing and filtering of sequences were performed to quantify the absolute abundance of each unique TCRbeta CDR3 region. T cell fraction was estimated by normalization of TCRbeta template counts to usable DNA, with usable DNA being measured through amplification of reference genes present in all nucleated cells. Repertoire TCRs were annotated as SARS-CoV-2-specific by exact matching of V gene, CDR3 amino acid sequence and J gene to a known reactive TCR set. The reference SARS-CoV-2 TCR set came from MIRA and was filtered for enrichment in COVID-19-positive ImmuneCODE repertoires, removing public or cross-reactive TCRs. Drawing on the MIRA antigens, annotated TCRs were analysed further at the level of specific ORF or position within ORF. Breadth was defined as the number of annotated unique rearrangements divided by the total number of unique productive rearrangements, and depth was defined as the summed frequency of the annotated unique rearrangements. Two-sided Wilcoxon rank-sum tests were applied when comparing TCR breadth between groups. TCRdb took over this immuneACCESS table, retaining in-frame rearrangements with V and J assigned. Such tables are incomplete; in checked studies, under half of the missing clones stem from an unresolved V gene, and the remainder is unexplained. V and J calls and clone size come straight from that table; D and trimming were deduced from the DNA. Within this sample are 380,000 or so clones, with about 88% of them counted one time only. 6.4% of the sample rests with the top ten.

Per the publication, the treatment or condition label means: about 20 received Ad26.COV2.S at low or high dose, single or two shots; 5 received placebo; per-sample allocation not given. For vaccine and placebo recipients, the sequenced repertoires came from samples collected on day 63 after the first injection. Between 29 July and 7 August 2020, Cohort 1b enrolled about two dozen adults aged 18-55 years at one site in Boston, USA. Ad26.COV2.S was a replication-incompetent adenovirus type 26 vector that expressed a prefusion-stabilized SARS-CoV-2 spike protein derived from the original Wuhan strain. Study-level results and caveats: After vaccination, substantial breadth of spike-specific CD8+ and CD4+ T cell responses was reported. Vaccine and placebo recipients had similar non-spike TCR breadth, a finding consistent with the vaccine containing only spike. Compared with placebo recipients, Ad26.COV2.S recipients showed higher spike-specific TCR breadth (P = 0.0014). According to the authors, total T cell responses may have been underestimated by the TCR breadth and depth analyses. Comparing responses between vaccine doses or regimens was not something the study was powered to do.

The origin of this receptor is a person aged 18 to 65 who received the Ad26.COV2.S COVID-19 vaccine or a placebo. The sample in question was peripheral blood, obtained in a trial of Ad26.COV2.S vaccine versus placebo. Recombination linked TRBV12-5 to TRBJ2-1; the D gene is perhaps TRBD1 or TRBD2, each of them matching over 6 bases. Here is the DNA: TGTGCTAGTGGTTTGGTACGTGGGGGGCGCTACAATGAGCAGTTCTTC. It translates to CASGLVRGGRYNEQFF. This CDR3, with the reference TRBV12-5 and TRBJ2-1 proteins standing in past its ends, gives the full variable domain DARVTQTPRHKVTEMGQEVTMRCQPILGHNTVFWYRQTMMQGLELLAYFRNRAPLDDSGMPKDRFSAEMPDATLATLKIQPSEPRDSAVYFCASGLVRGGRYNEQFFGPGTRLTVL.